These T cell receptor beta chains were read from a single sample in a study of T cell responses to AZD1222 COVID-19 vaccine. Clones were sequenced by immunoSEQ multiplex PCR, and TCRdb holds only the in-frame ones, with some missing. The sample lists about 150,000 clones, 80% to 95% seen once, with under 4% in the top ten. The starting material was peripheral blood, obtained 28 days after the second AZD1222 dose. The receptors come from an adult who received the AZD1222 COVID-19 vaccine. Both conserved end residues are trimmed from each CDR3. The D gene is left open where the match is weak.

d_call,v_call,cdr3_aa
TRBD1,TRBV2,ASSVATGNEKLF
TRBD1,TRBV19,ASSRTGNTEAF
NA,TRBV29-1,SVRPPQETQY
NA,TRBV5-1,ASSLGTGNTIY
NA,TRBV7-7,ASSRDNGGEQF
TRBD2,TRBV5-1,ASSLRTSEANEQF
TRBD2,TRBV6-5,ASSYEGAGGGNEQF
TRBD1,TRBV6-1,ASSEGTGSTDTQY
NA,TRBV24-1,ATSEGTRQPQH
TRBD2,TRBV5-1,ASSTGLAGANEQF
TRBD1,TRBV19,ASCEDRGSYNEQF